Reported below is one T cell receptor beta chain. Its specificity is unknown. This entry comes from a study of long-term antiretroviral therapy in people with HIV. Study findings and constraints: ART was followed by higher diversity that remained below transplant donor controls.

An immunoSEQ assay, version v3.0, was performed at survey level. Profiling relied on immunoSEQ multiplex PCR, and the TCRdb table lists in-frame clones only, not all of them. The sample carries 20,000 to 25,000 clones, roughly 87% recorded once. Only United States sites treated participants with HIV. The study used samples holding about 1-10 million cryopreserved PBMC before DNA extraction. The germline V gene has CDR1 MNHEY and CDR2 SVGAGI. V lost 7 bases and J 1 base, leaving 11 bases between the germline ends. The CDR3 runs 14 residues. This sequence joins TRBV6-5 and TRBJ2-4; D might be TRBD1 (7 bases). The sample was unsorted PBMCs, taken 0.3 years after starting antiretroviral therapy. The origin of this receptor is a man aged 50 or older with HIV. Written as DNA, the CDR3 is TGTGCCAGCACCTCAGGGGGGGCCAAAAACATTCAGTACTTC. Its translation: CASTSGGAKNIQYF.